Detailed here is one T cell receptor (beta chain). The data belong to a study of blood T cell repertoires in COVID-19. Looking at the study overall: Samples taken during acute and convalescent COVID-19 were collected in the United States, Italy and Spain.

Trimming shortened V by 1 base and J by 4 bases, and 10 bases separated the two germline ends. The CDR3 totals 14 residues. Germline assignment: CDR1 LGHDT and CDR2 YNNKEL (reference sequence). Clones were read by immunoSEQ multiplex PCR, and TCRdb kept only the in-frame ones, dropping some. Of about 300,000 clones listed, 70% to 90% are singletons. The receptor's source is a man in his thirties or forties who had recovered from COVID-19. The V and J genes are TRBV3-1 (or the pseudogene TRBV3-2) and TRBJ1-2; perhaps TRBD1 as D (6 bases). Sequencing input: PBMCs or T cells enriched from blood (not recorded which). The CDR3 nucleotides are TGTGCCAGCAGCCAAGCAGGGGCCCTCTATGGCTACACCTTC. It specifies CASSQAGALYGYTF.